The 5 T cell receptor beta chains reported below all come from one sample, sequenced in a study of cytomegalovirus exposure and HLA in healthy donors (dated by TCRdb to 2017 to 2019). Library preparation was by the immunoSEQ multiplex PCR assay. A mixture of 60 forward primers for TCR Vbeta segments and 13 reverse primers for TCR Jbeta segments was used in the multiplex PCR. Here the immuneACCESS table is served through TCRdb, limited to in-frame sequences with V and J called. Missing clones are a known gap in these copies; in checked studies unresolved V genes cover under half, and the rest lacks a known reason. This sample is represented by 150,000 to 200,000 clones; approximately 12% of them were singletons. In total, the top ten clones hold 7.8% of the sample. Sequencing used PBMCs. These TCRs come from a man aged 50-59 years in good health and CMV-seropositive.

The chain uses TRBV4-1 and TRBJ2-3, with 14 bases lining up with TRBD2. CDR1 is MGHRA and CDR2 is YSYEKL in the germline V gene. V gave up 4 bases and J gave up 0 bases; unmatched junction bases: 6. The length of the CDR3 is 18 residues. In DNA form, the CDR3 reads TGCGCCAGCAGCCGGACTAGCGGGGGGAATCCGAGCACAGATACGCAGTATTTT. Translating it yields CASSRTSGGNPSTDTQYF.

The chain is built from TRBV7-6 and TRBJ1-3; weak D call: TRBD1 (6 bases). The CDR3 has 15 residues. The V gene lost 0 bases and the J gene lost 8 bases, with 14 bases spanning the gap. Germline loops: CDR1 SGHVS, CDR2 FNYEAQ. CDR3 sequence reads: CASSLAGERTDTIYF. As DNA, the CDR3 is TGTGCCAGCAGCTTAGCGGGGGAGAGGACAGACACCATATATTTT.

This sequence joins TRBV2 and TRBJ2-3; D is possibly TRBD2 (5 bases). The germline CDR1 and CDR2 sequences are SNHLY and FYNNEI. The CDR3 has 14 amino acids. Between the trimmed V and J ends, which lost 7 bases and 3 bases, there was a span of 14 bases. As DNA, the CDR3 is TGTGCCAGCAAGGAGGCGGAGGTGACAGATACGCAGTATTTT. This codes for CASKEAEVTDTQYF.

This CDR3 reads CASSLAGLAFTDTQYF. In nucleotides, the CDR3 is TGTGCCAGCAGCTTAGCCGGGCTAGCGTTTACAGATACGCAGTATTTT. The chain combines TRBV7-2 with TRBJ2-3, with a tentative D call TRBD2 (6 bases). The CDR3 consists of 16 residues. CDR1 and CDR2 (germline): SGHTA, FQGNSA. Deletions cut 0 bases from V and 3 bases from J, with 13 bases between.

J is TRBJ1-5 and V is TRBV10-3; TRBD1 agrees at 7 bases. The J segment lost 7 bases and the V segment lost 5 bases, leaving 17 bases of the junction unmatched. The length of the CDR3 is 17 residues. CDR1 is ENHRY and CDR2 is SYGVKD in the germline V gene. The CDR3 sequence is CAISPGARTGGNQPQHF. CDR3 DNA sequence: TGTGCCATCAGTCCCGGGGCTAGGACAGGTGGTAACCAGCCCCAGCATTTT.